The clone carrying this T cell receptor (beta chain) is deemed medium-sized (0.01 to 0.1%). The sample belongs to a study of radiation and T cells in renal cell carcinoma. Regarding treatment: treatment-naive control, cytoreductive nephrectomy. TCRdb keeps only in-frame clones here, not all; method: immunoSEQ multiplex PCR. The sample yields 14,000 to 15,000 clones, 62% seen once. Sequencing was performed on tumor tissue, taken from a patient whose treatment was nephrectomy without radiotherapy. This sequence was found in a man in his fifties or sixties with renal cell carcinoma.

This chain's CDR3 is CASSLIQGGYNEQFF. The CDR3 nucleotides read TGTGCCAGCAGCTTAATCCAGGGGGGCTACAATGAGCAGTTCTTC. The rearrangement joins TRBV7-9 to TRBJ2-1; possibly TRBD1 for D (7 bases). Germline values: CDR1 SEHNR, CDR2 FQNEAQ (reference sequence). The CDR3 consists of 15 residues. Trimming took 2 bases from V and 3 from J, leaving 11 bases between them. The whole variable domain, remainder taken from reference TRBV7-9 and TRBJ2-1, is DTGVSQNPRHKITKRGQNVTFRCDPISEHNRLYWYRQTLGQGPEFLTYFQNEAQLEKSRLLSDRFSAERPKGSFSTLEIQRTEQGDSAMYLCASSLIQGGYNEQFFGPGTRLTVL.